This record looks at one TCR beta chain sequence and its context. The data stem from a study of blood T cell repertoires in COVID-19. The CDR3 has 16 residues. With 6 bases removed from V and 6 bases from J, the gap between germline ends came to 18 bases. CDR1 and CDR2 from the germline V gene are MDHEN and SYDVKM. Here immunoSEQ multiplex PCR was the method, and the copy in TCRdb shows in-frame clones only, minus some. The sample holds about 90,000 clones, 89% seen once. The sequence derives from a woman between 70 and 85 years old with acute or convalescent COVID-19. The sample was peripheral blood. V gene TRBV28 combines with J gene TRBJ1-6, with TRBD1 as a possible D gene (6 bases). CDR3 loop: CASRRRGGRGNSPLHF. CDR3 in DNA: TGTGCCAGCAGGCGACGGGGGGGGCGCGGTAATTCACCCCTCCACTTT.